This T cell receptor beta chain stems from a study of cytomegalovirus exposure and HLA in healthy donors. Worth noting for this clone: Its antigen is still unknown.

This PCR relied on a set of 60 Vbeta primers and 13 Jbeta primers. Libraries were prepared by immunoSEQ multiplex PCR; TCRdb keeps only in-frame clonotypes and omits some of them. The table records about 110,000 clones, roughly 74% of them present only once. General study points: Cytomegalovirus status was reportedly diagnosed by the classifier with high specificity and sensitivity.

The V gene end was trimmed by 3 bases and the J gene end by 5 bases; junction bases not matched to a gene: 6. The CDR3 extends over 15 amino acids. CDR1 and CDR2 (germline): LNHDA, SQIVND (reference sequence). This clonotype originated in a man aged 40-50 years in good health and CMV-seronegative. Sequencing was done on a sample of PBMCs. The V gene is TRBV19, the J gene TRBJ2-2, with 7 nucleotides matching TRBD1. The CDR3 protein is CASSMTGSRTGELFF. In DNA, the CDR3 is TGTGCCAGTAGTATGACAGGGAGTCGTACCGGGGAGCTGTTTTTT.